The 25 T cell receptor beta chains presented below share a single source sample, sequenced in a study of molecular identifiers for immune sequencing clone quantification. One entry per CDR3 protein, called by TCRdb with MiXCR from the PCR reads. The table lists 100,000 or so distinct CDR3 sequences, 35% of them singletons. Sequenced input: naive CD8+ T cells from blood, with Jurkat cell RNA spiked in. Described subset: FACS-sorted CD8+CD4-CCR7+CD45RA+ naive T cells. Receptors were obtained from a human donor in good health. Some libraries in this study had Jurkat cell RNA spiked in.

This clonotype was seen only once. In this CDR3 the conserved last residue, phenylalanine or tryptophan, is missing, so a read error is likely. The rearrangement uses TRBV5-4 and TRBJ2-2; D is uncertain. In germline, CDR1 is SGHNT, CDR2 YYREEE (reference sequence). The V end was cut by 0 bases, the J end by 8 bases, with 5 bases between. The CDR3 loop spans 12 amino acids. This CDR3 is CASSLVEGELFI. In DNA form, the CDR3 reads TGTGCCAGCAGCTTGGTGGAGGGGGAGCTGTTTATT.

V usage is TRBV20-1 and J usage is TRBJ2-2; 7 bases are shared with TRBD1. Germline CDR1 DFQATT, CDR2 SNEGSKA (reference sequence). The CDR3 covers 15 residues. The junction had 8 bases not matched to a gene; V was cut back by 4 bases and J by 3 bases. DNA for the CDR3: TGCAGTGCTAAGTCGGGACAGTCATACACCGGGGAGCTGTTTTTT. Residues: CSAKSGQSYTGELFF.

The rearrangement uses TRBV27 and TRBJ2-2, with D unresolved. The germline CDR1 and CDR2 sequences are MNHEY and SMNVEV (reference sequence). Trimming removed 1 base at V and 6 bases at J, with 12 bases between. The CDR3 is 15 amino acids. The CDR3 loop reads CASSLWAQQPGELFF. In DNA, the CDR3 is TGTGCCAGCAGTTTATGGGCACAGCAGCCCGGGGAGCTGTTTTTT.

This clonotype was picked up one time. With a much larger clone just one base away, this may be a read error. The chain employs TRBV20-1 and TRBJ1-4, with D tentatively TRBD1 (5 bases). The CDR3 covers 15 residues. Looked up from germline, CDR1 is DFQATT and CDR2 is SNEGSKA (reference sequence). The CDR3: CSARDQGRLDEKLSF. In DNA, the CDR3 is TGCAGTGCTAGAGATCAGGGTAGACTTGATGAAAAACTGTCTTTT.

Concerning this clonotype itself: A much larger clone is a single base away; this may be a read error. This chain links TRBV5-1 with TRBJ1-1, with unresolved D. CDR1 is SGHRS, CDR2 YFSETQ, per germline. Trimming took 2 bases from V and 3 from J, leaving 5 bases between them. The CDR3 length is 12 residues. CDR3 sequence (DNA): TGCGCCAGCAGCTTCACCTACACTGAAGCTTTCTTT. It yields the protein CASSFTYTEAFF.

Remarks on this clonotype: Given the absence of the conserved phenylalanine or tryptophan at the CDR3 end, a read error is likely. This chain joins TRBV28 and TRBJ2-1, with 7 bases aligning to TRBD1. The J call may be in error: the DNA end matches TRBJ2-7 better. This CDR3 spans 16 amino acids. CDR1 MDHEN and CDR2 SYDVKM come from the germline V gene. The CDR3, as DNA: TGTGCCAGCAGCCCACCAGGGGACAGTGTATACAATGAGCAGTACTAC. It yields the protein CASSPPGDSVYNEQYY.

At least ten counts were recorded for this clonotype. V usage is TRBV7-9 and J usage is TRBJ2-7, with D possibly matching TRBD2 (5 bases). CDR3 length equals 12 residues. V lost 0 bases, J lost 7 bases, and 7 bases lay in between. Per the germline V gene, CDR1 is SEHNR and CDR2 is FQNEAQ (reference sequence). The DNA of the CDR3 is TGTGCCAGCAGCTTAGCTGGGAGTGAGCAGTACTTC. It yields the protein CASSLAGSEQYF.

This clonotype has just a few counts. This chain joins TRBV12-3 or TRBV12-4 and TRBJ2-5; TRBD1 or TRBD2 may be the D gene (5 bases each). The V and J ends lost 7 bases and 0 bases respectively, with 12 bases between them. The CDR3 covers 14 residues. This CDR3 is CASTPPGHQETQYF. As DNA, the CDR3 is TGTGCCAGCACCCCACCGGGACACCAAGAGACCCAGTACTTC.

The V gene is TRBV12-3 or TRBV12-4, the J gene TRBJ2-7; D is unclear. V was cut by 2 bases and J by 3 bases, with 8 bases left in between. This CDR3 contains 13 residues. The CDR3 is CASSLMRIYEQYF. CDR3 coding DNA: TGTGCCAGCAGTTTAATGCGGATCTACGAGCAGTACTTC.

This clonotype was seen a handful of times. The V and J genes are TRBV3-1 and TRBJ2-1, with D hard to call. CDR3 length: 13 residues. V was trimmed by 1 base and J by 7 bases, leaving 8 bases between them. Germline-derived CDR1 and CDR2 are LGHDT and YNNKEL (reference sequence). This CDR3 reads CASSQVLRNEQFF. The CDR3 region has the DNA TGTGCCAGCAGCCAAGTTTTGCGAAATGAGCAGTTCTTC.

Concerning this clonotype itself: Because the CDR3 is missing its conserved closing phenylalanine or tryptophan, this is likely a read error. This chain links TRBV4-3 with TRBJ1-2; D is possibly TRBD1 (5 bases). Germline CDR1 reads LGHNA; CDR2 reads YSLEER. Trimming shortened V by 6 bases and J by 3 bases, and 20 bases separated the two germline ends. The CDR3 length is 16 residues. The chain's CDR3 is CASRPTVASPYYGYTI. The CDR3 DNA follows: TGCGCCAGCAGACCGACAGTCGCCTCCCCCTACTATGGCTACACCATC.

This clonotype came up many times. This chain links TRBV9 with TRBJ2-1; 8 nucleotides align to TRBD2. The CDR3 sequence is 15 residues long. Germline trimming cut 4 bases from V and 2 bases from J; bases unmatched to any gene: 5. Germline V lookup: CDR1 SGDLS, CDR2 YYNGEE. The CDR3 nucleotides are TGTGCCAGCAGCCTTAGCGGGACAACCTACAATGAGCAGTTCTTC. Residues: CASSLSGTTYNEQFF. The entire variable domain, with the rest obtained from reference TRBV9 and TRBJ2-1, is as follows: DSGVTQTPKHLITATGQRVTLRCSPRSGDLSVYWYQQSLDQGLQFLIQYYNGEERAKGNILERFSAQQFPDLHSELNLSSLELGDSALYFCASSLSGTTYNEQFFGPGTRLTVL.

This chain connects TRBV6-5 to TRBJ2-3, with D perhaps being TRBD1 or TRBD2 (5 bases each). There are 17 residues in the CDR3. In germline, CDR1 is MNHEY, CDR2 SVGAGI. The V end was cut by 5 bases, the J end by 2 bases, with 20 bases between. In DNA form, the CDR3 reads TGTGCCAGCAGTCAAGACGGACTCAGGGAGACCACAGATACGCAGTATTTT. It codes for CASSQDGLRETTDTQYF.

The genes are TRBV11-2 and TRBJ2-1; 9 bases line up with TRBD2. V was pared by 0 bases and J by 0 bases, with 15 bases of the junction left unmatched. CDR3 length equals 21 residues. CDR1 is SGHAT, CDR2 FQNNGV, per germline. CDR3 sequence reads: CASSLEPNLSGRPPSYNEQFF. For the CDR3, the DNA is TGTGCCAGCAGCTTAGAGCCCAACCTTAGCGGGAGACCCCCCTCCTACAATGAGCAGTTCTTC. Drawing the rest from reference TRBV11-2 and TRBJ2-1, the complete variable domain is EAGVAQSPRYKIIEKRQSVAFWCNPISGHATLYWYQQILGQGPKLLIQFQNNGVVDDSQLPKDRFSAERLKGVDSTLKIQPAKLEDSAVYLCASSLEPNLSGRPPSYNEQFFGPGTRLTVL.

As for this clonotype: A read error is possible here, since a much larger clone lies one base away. The CDR3 nucleotides read TGTGCCCGCAGCGGGGGACAGTCTAATCAGCCCCAGCATTTT. Its protein product is CARSGGQSNQPQHF. V gene TRBV9 combines with J gene TRBJ1-5, with 7 bases that match TRBD1. This CDR3 contains 14 residues. Germline values: CDR1 SGDLS, CDR2 YYNGEE. Full variable domain (rest looked up from reference TRBV9 and TRBJ1-5): DSGVTQTPKHLITATGQRVTLRCSPRSGDLSVYWYQQSLDQGLQFLIQYYNGEERAKGNILERFSAQQFPDLHSELNLSSLELGDSALYFCARSGGQSNQPQHFGDGTRLSIL.

The CDR3 reads CASSFLPRTDTQYF. CDR3 nucleotide sequence: TGTGCCAGCAGTTTTCTCCCGAGGACAGATACGCAGTATTTT. This rearrangement joins TRBV28 to TRBJ2-3; unclear D gene. The CDR3 is 14 amino acids. The germline V gene has CDR1 MDHEN and CDR2 SYDVKM. The V gene lost 3 bases and the J gene lost 3 bases, with 10 bases spanning the gap.

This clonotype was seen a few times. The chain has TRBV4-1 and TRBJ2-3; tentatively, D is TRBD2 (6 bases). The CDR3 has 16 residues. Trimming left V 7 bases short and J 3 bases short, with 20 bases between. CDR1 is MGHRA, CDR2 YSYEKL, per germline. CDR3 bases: TGCGCCAGCAAACAAGACGGAGGGATGTGGACAGATACGCAGTATTTT. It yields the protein CASKQDGGMWTDTQYF.

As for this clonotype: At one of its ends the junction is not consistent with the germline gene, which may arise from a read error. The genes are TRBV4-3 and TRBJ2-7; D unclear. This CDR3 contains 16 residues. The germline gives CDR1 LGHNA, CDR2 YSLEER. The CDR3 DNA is TGCGCCTGCAGCCAAGACAACCGGCTCCTCGCCTACGAGCAGTACTTC. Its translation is CACSQDNRLLAYEQYF.

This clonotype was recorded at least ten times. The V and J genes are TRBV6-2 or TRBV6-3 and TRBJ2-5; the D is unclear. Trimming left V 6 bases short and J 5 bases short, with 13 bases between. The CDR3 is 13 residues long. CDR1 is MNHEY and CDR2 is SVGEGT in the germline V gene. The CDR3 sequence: CASRRVNLETQYF. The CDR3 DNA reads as TGTGCCAGCAGAAGAGTGAACCTTGAGACCCAGTACTTC.

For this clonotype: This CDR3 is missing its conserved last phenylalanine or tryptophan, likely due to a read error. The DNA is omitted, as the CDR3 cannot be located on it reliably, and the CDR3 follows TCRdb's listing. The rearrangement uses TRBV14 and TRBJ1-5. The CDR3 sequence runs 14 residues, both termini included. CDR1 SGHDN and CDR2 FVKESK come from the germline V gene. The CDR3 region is CASSRLGSNRPLHY.

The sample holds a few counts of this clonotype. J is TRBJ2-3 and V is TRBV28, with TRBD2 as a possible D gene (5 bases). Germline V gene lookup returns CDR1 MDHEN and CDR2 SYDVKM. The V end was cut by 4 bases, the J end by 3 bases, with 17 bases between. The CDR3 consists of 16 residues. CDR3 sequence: CASSSPTGVGTDTQYF. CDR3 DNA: TGTGCCAGCAGTTCCCCGACCGGGGTTGGGACAGATACGCAGTATTTT.

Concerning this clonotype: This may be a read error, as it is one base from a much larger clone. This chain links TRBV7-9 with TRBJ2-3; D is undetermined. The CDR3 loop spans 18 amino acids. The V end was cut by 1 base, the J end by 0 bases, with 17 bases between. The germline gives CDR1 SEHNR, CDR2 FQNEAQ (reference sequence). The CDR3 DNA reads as TGTGCCAGCAGCTTAGTCGGGCCAACTTCTTCGAGCACAGATACGCAGTATTTT. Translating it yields CASSLVGPTSSSTDTQYF.

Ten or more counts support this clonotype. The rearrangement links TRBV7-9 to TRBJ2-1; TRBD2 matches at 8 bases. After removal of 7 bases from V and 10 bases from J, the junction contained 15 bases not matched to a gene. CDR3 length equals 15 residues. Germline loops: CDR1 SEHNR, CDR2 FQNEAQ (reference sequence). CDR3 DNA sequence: TGTGCCAGCACGGAAGCGGGAGTTCTGAGTGGGGAGCAGTTCTTC. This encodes CASTEAGVLSGEQFF.

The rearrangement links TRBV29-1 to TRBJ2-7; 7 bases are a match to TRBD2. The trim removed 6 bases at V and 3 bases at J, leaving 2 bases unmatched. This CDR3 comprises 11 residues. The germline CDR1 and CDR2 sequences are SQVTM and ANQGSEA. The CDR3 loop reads CSVGTNYEQYF. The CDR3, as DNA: TGCAGCGTGGGGACTAACTACGAGCAGTACTTC.

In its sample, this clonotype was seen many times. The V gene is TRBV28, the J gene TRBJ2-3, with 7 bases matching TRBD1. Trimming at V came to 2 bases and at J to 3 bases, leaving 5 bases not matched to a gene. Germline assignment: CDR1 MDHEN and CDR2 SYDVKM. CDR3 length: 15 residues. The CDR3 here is CASSLALQGTDTQYF. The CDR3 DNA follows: TGTGCCAGCAGTTTAGCCTTACAGGGGACAGATACGCAGTATTTT.